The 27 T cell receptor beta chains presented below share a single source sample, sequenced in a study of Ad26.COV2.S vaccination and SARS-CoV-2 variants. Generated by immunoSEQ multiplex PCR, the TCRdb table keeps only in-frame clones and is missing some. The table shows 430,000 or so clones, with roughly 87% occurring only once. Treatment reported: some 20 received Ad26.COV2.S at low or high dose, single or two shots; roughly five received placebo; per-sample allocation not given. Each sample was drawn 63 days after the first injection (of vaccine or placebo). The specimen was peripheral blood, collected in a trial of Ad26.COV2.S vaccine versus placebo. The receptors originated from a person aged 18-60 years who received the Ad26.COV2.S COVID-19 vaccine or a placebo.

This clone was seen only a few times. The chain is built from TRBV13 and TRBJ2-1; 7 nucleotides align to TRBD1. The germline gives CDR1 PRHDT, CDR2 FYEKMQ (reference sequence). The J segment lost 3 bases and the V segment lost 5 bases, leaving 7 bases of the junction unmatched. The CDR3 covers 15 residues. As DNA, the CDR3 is TGTGCCAGCAGCCGTGACAGGGCCTACTACAATGAGCAGTTCTTC. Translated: CASSRDRAYYNEQFF.

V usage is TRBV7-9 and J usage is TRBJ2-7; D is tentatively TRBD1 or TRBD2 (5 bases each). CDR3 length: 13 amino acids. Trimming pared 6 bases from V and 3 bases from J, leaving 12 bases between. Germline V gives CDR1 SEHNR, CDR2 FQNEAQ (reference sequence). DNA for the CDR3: TGTGCCAGCAGGAGGGACGGAGACTACGAGCAGTACGTC. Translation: CASRRDGDYEQYV.

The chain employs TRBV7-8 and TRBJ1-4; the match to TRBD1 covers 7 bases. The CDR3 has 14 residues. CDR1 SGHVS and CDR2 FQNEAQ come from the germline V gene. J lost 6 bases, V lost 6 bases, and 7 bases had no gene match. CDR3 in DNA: TGTGCCAGCAGGGGGAACAGGGGCGATGAAAAACTGTTTTTT. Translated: CASRGNRGDEKLFF.

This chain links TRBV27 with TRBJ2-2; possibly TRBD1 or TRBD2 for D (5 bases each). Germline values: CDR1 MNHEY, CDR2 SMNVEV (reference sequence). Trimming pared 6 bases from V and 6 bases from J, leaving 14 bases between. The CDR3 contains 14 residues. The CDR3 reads CASRGDVRSGELFF. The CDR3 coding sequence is TGTGCCAGCAGGGGGGACGTTCGATCCGGGGAGCTGTTTTTT.

The CDR3 region is CASSLIGQSYEQYF. DNA of the CDR3: TGTGCCAGCAGCTTAATCGGACAGAGCTACGAGCAGTACTTC. The chain carries TRBV5-4 and TRBJ2-7; weak D call: TRBD1 (6 bases). Trimming took 2 bases from V and 3 from J, leaving 12 bases between them. The V gene's germline CDR1 is SGHNT and CDR2 YYREEE (reference sequence). The CDR3 runs to 14 residues.

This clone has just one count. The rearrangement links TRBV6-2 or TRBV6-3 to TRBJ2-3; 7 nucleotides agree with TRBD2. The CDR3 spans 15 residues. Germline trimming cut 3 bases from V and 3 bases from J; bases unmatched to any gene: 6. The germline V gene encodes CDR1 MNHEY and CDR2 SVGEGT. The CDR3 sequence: CASSYQAGSTDTQYF. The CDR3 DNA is TGTGCCAGCAGTTATCAAGCGGGGAGTACAGATACGCAGTATTTT.

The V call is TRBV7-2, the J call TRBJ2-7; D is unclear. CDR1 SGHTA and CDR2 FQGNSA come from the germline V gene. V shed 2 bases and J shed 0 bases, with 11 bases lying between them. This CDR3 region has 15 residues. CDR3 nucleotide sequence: TGTGCCAGCAGCTTATGGTCCCGAGGCTCCTACGAGCAGTACTTC. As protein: CASSLWSRGSYEQYF.

The CDR3 nucleotides are TGTGCCACCAGAAGCCAGGGAGTTTACGAGCAGTACGTC. It specifies CATRSQGVYEQYV. The chain joins TRBV24-1 to TRBJ2-7; D possibly matches TRBD1 or TRBD2 (5 bases each). Germline assignment: CDR1 KGHDR and CDR2 SFDVKD. V was pared by 7 bases and J by 4 bases, with 13 bases between. This CDR3 region has 13 residues.

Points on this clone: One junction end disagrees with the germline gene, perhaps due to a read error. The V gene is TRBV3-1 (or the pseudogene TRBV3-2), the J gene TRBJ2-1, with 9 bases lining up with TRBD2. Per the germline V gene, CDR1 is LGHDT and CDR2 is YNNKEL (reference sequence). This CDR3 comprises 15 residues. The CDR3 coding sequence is TGTGCCAGCAGCCCCCGCTACCCCGGGACTAGCCCCCTGATCTTC. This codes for CASSPRYPGTSPLIF.

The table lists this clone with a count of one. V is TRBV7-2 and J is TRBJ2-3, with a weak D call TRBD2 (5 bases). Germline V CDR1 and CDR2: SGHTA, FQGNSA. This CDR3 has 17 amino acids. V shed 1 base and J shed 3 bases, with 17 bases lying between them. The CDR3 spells CASSLVSWGVGTDTQYF. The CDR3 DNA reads TGTGCCAGCAGCTTAGTTTCTTGGGGAGTAGGGACAGATACGCAGTATTTT.

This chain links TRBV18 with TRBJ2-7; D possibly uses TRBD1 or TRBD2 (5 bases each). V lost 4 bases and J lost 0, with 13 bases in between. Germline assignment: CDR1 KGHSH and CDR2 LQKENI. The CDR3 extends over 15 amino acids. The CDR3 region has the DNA TGTGCCAGCTCACTATTAACCGGGACCTCCTACGAGCAGTACTTC. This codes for CASSLLTGTSYEQYF.

The CDR3 spells CASSQFTHLSTDTQYF. For the CDR3, the DNA is TGCGCCAGCAGCCAATTTACCCACCTGAGCACAGATACGCAGTATTTT. The gene calls are TRBV4-3 and TRBJ2-3, with D unclear. The CDR3 contains 16 residues. The V end was cut by 2 bases, the J end by 0 bases, with 12 bases between. Germline CDR1 reads LGHNA; CDR2 reads YSLEER.

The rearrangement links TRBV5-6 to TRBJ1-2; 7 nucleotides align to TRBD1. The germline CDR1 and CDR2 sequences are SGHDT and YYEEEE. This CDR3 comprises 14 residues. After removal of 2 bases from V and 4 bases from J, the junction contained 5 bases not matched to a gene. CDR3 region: CASSFGQDVYGYTF. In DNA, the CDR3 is TGTGCCAGCAGCTTTGGACAGGATGTCTATGGCTACACCTTC.

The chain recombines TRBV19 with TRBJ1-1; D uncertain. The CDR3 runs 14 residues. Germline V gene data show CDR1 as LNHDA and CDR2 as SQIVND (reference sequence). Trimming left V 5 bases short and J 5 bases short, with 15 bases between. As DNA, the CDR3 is TGTGCCAGTAGTTCGACCGGAATGAGGACTGAAGCTTTCTTT. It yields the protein CASSSTGMRTEAFF. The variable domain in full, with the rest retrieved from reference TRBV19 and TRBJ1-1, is DGGITQSPKYLFRKEGQNVTLSCEQNLNHDAMYWYRQDPGQGLRLIYYSQIVNDFQKGDIAEGYSVSREKKESFPLTVTSAQKNPTAFYLCASSSTGMRTEAFFGQGTRLTVV.

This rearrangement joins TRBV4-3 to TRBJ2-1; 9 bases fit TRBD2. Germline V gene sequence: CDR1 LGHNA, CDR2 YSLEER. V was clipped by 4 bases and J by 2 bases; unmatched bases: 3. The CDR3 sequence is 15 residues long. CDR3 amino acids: CASSPGTSPYNEQFF. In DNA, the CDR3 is TGCGCCAGCAGCCCGGGGACTAGCCCCTACAATGAGCAGTTCTTC.

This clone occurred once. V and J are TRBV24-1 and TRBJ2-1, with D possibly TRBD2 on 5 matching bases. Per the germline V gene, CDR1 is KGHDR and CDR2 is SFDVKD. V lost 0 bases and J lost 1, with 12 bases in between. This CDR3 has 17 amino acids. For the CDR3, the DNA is TGTGCCACCAGTGATTTGGGGCGTCGGGGTTCCTACAATGAGCAGTTCTTC. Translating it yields CATSDLGRRGSYNEQFF.

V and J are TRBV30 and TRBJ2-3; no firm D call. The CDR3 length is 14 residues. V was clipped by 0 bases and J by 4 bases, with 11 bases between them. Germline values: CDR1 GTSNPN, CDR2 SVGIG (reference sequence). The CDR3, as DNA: TGTGCCTGGAGTGTCGACCGGGTTCCAGATACGCAGTATTTT. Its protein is CAWSVDRVPDTQYF.

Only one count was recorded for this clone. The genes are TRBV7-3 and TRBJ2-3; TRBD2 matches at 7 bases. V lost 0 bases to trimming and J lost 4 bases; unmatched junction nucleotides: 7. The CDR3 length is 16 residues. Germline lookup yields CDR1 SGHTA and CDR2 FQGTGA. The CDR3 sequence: CASSLTPAGDPDTQYF. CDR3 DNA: TGTGCCAGCAGCTTAACGCCGGCGGGGGACCCAGATACGCAGTATTTT. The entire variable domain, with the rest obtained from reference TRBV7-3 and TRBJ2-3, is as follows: GAGVSQTPSNKVTEKGKYVELRCDPISGHTALYWYRQSLGQGPEFLIYFQGTGAADDSGLPNDRFFAVRPEGSVSTLKIQRTERGDSAVYLCASSLTPAGDPDTQYFGPGTRLTVL.

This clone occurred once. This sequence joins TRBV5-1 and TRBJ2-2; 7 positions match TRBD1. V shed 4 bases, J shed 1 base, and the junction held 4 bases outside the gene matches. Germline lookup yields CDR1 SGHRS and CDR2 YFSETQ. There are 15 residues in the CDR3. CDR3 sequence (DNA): TGCGCCAGCAGCCCTTGGACAGGGAACACCGGGGAGCTGTTTTTT. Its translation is CASSPWTGNTGELFF. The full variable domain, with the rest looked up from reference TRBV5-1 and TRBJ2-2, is KAGVTQTPRYLIKTRGQQVTLSCSPISGHRSVSWYQQTPGQGLQFLFEYFSETQRNKGNFPGRFSGRQFSNSRSEMNVSTLELGDSALYLCASSPWTGNTGELFFGEGSRLTVL.

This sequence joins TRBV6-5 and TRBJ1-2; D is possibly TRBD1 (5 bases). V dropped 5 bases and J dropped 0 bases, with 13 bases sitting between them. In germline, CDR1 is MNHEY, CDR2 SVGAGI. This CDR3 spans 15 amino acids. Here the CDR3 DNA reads TGTGCCAGCAGTAGGACGGGGGTTTCTAACTATGGCTACACCTTC. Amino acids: CASSRTGVSNYGYTF.

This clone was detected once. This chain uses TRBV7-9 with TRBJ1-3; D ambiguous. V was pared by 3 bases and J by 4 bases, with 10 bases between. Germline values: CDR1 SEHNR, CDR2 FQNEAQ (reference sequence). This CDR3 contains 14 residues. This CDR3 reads CASSLSRLGNTIYF. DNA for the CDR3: TGTGCCAGCAGCTTGTCGCGCCTCGGAAACACCATATATTTT.

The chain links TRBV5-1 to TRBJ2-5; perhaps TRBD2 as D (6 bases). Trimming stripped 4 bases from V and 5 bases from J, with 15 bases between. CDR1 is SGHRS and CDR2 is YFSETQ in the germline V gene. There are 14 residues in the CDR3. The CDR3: CASSPWGGEETQYF. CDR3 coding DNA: TGCGCCAGCAGCCCGTGGGGCGGGGAGGAGACCCAGTACTTC.

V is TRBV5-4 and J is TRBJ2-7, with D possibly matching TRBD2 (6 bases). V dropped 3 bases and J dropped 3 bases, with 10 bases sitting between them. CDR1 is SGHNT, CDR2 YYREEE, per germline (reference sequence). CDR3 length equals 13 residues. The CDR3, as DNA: TGTGCCAGCAGCTCCCTCGGGAGCTACGAGCAGTACGTC. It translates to CASSSLGSYEQYV.

CDR3 residues: CASSVGRETQYF. The DNA of the CDR3 is TGTGCCAGCAGCGTCGGAAGGGAGACCCAGTACTTC. This sequence joins TRBV7-9 and TRBJ2-5; D call uncertain. Germline lookup yields CDR1 SEHNR and CDR2 FQNEAQ (reference sequence). V was pared by 5 bases and J by 5 bases, with 9 bases between. CDR3 length: 12 amino acids.

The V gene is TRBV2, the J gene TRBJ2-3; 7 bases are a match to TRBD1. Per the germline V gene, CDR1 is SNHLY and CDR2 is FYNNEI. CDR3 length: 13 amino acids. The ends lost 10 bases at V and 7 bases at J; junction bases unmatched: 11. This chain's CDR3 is CATTRGPSYTQYF. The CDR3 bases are TGTGCCACCACTAGGGGGCCTTCTTATACGCAGTATTTT.

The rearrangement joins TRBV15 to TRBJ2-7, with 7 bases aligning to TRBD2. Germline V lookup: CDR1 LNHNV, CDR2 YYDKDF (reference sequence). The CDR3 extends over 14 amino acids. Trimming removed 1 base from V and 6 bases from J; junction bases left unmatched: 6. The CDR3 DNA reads TGTGCCACCAGCAGAGGGGAGGGCCTCCCCGAGCAGTACGTC. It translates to CATSRGEGLPEQYV.

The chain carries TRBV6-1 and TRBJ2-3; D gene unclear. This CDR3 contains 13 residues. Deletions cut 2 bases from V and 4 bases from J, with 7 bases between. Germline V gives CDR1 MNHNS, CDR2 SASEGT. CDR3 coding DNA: TGTGCCAGCAGTGAACATTTGGCAGATACGCAGTATTTT. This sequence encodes CASSEHLADTQYF.